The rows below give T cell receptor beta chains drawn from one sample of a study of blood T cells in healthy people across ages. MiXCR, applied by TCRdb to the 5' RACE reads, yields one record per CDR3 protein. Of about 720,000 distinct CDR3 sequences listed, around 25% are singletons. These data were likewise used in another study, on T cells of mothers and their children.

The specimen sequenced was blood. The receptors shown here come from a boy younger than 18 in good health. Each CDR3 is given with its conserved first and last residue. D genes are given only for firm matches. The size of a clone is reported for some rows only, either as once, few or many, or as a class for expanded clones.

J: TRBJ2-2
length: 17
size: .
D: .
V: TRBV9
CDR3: CASSPSGGRAATGELFF
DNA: TGTGCCAGCAGCCCGAGCGGAGGCAGGGCTGCAACCGGGGAGCTGTTTTTT

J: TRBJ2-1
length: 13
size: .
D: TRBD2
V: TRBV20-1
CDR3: CSALSGTNNEQFF
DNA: TGCAGTGCACTTAGCGGGACCAACAATGAGCAGTTCTTC

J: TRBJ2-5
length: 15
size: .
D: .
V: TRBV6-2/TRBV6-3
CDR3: CASRKTGSRGETQYF
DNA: TGTGCCAGCAGGAAGACAGGGTCCCGGGGGGAGACCCAGTACTTC

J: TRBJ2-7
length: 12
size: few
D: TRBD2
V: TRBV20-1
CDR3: CSATSGSYEQYF
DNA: TGCAGTGCGACGAGCGGGAGCTACGAGCAGTACTTC

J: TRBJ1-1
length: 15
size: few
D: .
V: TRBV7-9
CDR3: CASSSLQPPETEAFF
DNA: TGTGCCAGCAGCTCCCTACAGCCCCCGGAGACTGAAGCTTTCTTT

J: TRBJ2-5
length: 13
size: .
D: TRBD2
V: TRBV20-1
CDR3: CSVERENAETQYF
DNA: TGCAGTGTCGAGCGGGAGAACGCAGAGACCCAGTACTTC

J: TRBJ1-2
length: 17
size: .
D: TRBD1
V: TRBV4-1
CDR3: CASSQVQAGQGAGGYTF
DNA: TGCGCCAGCAGCCAAGTCCAAGCCGGACAGGGGGCGGGGGGCTACACCTTC

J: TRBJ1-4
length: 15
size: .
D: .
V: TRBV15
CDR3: CATSVVGGLGEKLFF
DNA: TGTGCCACCAGCGTGGTTGGGGGGCTGGGTGAAAAACTGTTTTTT

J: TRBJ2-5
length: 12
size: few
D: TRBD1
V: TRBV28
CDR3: CASSLTPGQPYF
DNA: TGTGCCAGCAGCTTAACCCCGGGACAGCCTTACTTC

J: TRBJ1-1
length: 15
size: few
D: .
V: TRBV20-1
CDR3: CSARRGNLMNTEAFF
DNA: TGCAGTGCTAGACGGGGGAACCTCATGAACACTGAAGCTTTCTTT

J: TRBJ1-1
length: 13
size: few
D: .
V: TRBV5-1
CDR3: CASSFESGTEAFF
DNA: TGCGCCAGCAGCTTCGAGAGTGGCACTGAAGCTTTCTTT

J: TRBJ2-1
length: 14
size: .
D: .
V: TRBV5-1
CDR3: CASSLGPSTGEQFF
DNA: TGCGCCAGCAGCTTGGGTCCCTCGACAGGCGAGCAGTTCTTC

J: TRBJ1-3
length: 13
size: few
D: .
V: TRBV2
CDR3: CASMGTNGNTIYF
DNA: TGTGCCAGCATGGGGACGAATGGAAACACCATATATTTT

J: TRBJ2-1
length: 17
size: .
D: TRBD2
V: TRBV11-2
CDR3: CASSTMATSGSYNEQFF
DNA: TGTGCCAGCAGCACCATGGCTACTAGCGGCTCCTACAATGAGCAGTTCTTC

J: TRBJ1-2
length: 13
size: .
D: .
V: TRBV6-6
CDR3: CASSYRSPYGYTF
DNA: TGTGCCAGCAGTTACAGGTCACCGTATGGCTACACCTTC

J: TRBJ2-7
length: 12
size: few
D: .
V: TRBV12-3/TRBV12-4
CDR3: CASSPGVYAQYF
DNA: TGTGCCAGCTCTCCGGGGGTGTACGCGCAGTACTTC

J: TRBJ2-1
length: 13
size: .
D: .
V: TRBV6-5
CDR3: CASSYSGDNEQFF
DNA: TGTGCCAGCAGTTACTCCGGGGACAATGAGCAGTTCTTC

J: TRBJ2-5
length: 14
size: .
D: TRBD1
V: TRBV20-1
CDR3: CSARPVTGVETQYF
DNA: TGCAGTGCTAGACCGGTGACAGGGGTTGAGACCCAGTACTTC

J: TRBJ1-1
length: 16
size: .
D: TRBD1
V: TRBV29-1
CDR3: CSVSGTGPPVGAEAFF
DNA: TGCAGCGTGTCCGGGACAGGGCCACCCGTAGGGGCTGAAGCTTTCTTT

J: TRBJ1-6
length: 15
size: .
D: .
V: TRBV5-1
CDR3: CASSLASQGVAPLHF
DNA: TGCGCCAGCAGCTTGGCCTCACAGGGAGTGGCACCCCTCCACTTT

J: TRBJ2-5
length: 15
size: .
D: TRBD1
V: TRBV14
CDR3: CASSPPGQVQETQYF
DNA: TGTGCCAGCAGCCCCCCCGGACAGGTCCAAGAGACCCAGTACTTC

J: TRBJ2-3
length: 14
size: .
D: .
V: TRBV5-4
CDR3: CATDGGVSTDTQYF
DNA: TGTGCCACCGACGGAGGGGTAAGCACAGATACGCAGTATTTT

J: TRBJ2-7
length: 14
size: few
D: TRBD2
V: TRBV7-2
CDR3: CASSLETSAGEQYF
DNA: TGTGCCAGCAGCTTAGAGACTAGCGCGGGCGAGCAGTACTTC

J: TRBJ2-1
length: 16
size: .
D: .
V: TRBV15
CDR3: CATSRGLAPSYNEQFF
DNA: TGTGCCACCAGCAGAGGGCTAGCTCCCTCCTACAATGAGCAGTTCTTC

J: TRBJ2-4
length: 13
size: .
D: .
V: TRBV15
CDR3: CATSRAGENIQYF
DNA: TGTGCCACCAGCAGAGCGGGGGAAAACATTCAGTACTTC

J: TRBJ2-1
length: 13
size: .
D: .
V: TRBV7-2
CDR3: CASSPPAVNEQFF
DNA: TGTGCCAGCAGCCCACCTGCGGTCAATGAGCAGTTCTTC

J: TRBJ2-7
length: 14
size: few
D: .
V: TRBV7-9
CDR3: CASSLGSGSNEQYF
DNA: TGTGCCAGCAGCTTAGGGAGTGGATCCAACGAGCAGTACTTC

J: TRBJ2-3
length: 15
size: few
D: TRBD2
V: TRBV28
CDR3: CASSLPGGPVGTQYF
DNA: TGTGCCAGCAGTTTACCGGGGGGGCCTGTGGGTACGCAGTATTTT

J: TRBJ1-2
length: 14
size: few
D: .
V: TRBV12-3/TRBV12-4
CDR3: CASSLQDVRSGYTF
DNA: TGTGCCAGCAGTTTACAGGACGTCAGGTCTGGCTACACCTTC

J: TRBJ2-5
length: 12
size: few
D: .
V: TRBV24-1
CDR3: CATSDGPETQYF
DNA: TGTGCCACCAGTGATGGTCCCGAGACCCAGTACTTC

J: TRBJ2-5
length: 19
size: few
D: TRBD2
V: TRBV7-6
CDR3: CASSPLWLAGLLGQETQYF
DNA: TGTGCCAGCAGCCCCTTGTGGCTAGCGGGGTTACTGGGGCAAGAGACCCAGTACTTC

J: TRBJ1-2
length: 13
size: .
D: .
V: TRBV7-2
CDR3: CASSLELNYGYTF
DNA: TGTGCCAGCAGCTTAGAACTGAACTATGGCTACACCTTC

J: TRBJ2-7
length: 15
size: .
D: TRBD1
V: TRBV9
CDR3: CASSSTGGGAYEQYF
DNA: TGTGCCAGCAGCTCAACAGGGGGAGGAGCCTACGAGCAGTACTTC

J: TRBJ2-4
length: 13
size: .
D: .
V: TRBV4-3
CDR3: CASSQRTFNIQYF
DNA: TGCGCCAGCAGCCAACGGACCTTCAACATTCAGTACTTC

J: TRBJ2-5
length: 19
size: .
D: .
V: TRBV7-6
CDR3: CASSLAVLSDYGLGETQYF
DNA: TGTGCCAGCAGCTTAGCTGTGCTTAGTGATTACGGTTTGGGAGAGACCCAGTACTTC

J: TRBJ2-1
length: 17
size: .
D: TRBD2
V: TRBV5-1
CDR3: CASGGALGLDVYNEQFF
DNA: TGCGCCAGCGGAGGGGCGCTGGGACTAGACGTCTACAATGAGCAGTTCTTC

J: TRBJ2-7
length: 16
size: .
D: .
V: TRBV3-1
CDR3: CASSPNPGGLTYEQYF
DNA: TGTGCCAGCAGCCCCAACCCGGGGGGCCTCACCTACGAGCAGTACTTC

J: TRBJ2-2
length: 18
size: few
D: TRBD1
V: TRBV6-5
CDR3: CASSYSHRGREVTGELFF
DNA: TGTGCCAGCAGTTACTCTCACAGGGGGCGAGAGGTCACCGGGGAGCTGTTTTTT

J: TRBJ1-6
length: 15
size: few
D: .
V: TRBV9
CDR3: CASSVTGQLSSPLHF
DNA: TGTGCCAGCAGCGTGACGGGACAACTCAGTTCACCCCTCCACTTT

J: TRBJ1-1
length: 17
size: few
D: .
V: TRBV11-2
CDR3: CASSPYSLRELDTEALF
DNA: TGTGCCAGCAGCCCCTATTCTCTAAGGGAACTGGACACTGAAGCTCTCTTT

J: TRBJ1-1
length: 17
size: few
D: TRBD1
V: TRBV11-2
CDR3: CASSPRDRTLVPTEAFF
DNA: TGTGCCAGCAGCCCGCGGGACAGGACCCTAGTTCCCACTGAAGCTTTCTTT

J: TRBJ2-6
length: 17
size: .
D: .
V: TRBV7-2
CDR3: CASSLDPLISGANVLTF
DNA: TGTGCCAGCAGCTTAGATCCGTTAATCTCTGGGGCCAACGTCCTGACTTTC

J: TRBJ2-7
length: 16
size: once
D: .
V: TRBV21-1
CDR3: CASSRPGDSGRGEQYF
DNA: TGTGCCAGCAGTAGACCCGGTGATAGCGGGAGAGGTGAGCAGTACTTC

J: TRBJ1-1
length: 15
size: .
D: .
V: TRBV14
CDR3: CASNGTEKEDTEAFF
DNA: TGTGCCAGCAATGGGACGGAAAAGGAGGACACTGAAGCTTTCTTT

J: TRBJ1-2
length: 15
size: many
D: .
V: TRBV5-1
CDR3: CASSLDRSANYGYTF
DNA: TGCGCCAGCAGCTTGGACAGGTCAGCTAACTATGGCTACACCTTC

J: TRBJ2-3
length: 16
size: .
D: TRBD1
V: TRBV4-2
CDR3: CASSQDFGQGSDTQYF
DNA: TGTGCCAGCAGCCAAGATTTCGGACAGGGATCGGATACGCAGTATTTT

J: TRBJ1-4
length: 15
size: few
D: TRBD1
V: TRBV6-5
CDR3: CASSYSTGVVEKLFF
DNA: TGTGCCAGCAGTTACTCGACAGGGGTTGTTGAAAAACTGTTTTTT

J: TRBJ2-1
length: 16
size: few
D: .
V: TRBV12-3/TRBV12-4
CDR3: CASSLDGGLTYNEQFF
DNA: TGTGCCAGCAGTTTAGATGGGGGTCTCACCTACAATGAGCAGTTCTTC

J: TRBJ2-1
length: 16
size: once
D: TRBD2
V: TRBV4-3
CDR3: CASSQGGTSGSNEQFF
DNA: TGCGCCAGCAGCCAAGGGGGGACTAGCGGGAGTAATGAGCAGTTCTTC

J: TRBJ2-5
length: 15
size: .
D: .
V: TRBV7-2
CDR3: CASSLEGVRKETQYF
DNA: TGTGCCAGCAGCTTAGAGGGGGTCAGAAAAGAGACCCAGTACTTC

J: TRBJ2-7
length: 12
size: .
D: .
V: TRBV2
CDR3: CASSERDTKQYF
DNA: TGTGCCAGCAGTGAACGGGACACCAAGCAGTACTTC

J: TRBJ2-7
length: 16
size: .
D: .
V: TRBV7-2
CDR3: CASSLSSVAGSYEQYF
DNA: TGTGCCAGCAGCTTAAGTTCGGTGGCAGGGTCCTACGAGCAGTACTTC

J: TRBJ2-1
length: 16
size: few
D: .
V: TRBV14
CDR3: CASSQDWAGSYNEQFF
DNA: TGTGCCAGCAGCCAAGATTGGGCGGGGTCGTACAATGAGCAGTTCTTC

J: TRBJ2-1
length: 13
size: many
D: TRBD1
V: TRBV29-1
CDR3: CSVDQGAGNEQFF
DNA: TGCAGCGTTGATCAGGGGGCAGGAAATGAGCAGTTCTTC